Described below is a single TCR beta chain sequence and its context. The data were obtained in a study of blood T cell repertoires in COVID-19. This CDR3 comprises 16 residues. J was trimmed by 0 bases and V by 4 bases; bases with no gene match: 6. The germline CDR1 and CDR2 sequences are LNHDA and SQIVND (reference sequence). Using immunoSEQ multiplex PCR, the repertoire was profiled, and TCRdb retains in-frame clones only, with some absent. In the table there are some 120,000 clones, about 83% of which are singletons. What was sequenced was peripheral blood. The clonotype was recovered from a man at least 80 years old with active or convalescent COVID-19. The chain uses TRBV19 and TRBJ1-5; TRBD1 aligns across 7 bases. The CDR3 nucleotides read TGTGCCAGTAGTAAAGGGACAGCGAATAGCAATCAGCCCCAGCATTTT. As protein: CASSKGTANSNQPQHF.